This TCR beta chain was sequenced for a study of OX40 agonist ivuxolimab in advanced cancers. Study-level findings and limits: Some of the nonresponding patients also showed low levels of normalized T-cell clonal expansion.

V lost 7 bases and J 6 bases, leaving 25 bases between the germline ends. Germline values: CDR1 SEHNR, CDR2 FQNEAQ (reference sequence). This CDR3 is 17 amino acids long. Assay used: immunoSEQ multiplex PCR; TCRdb lists only in-frame clones, some missing. The sample holds approximately 120,000 clones, 80% to 95% seen once. With respect to this clone: Antigen: not known.

The specimen comprised CD4+ or CD8+ T cells sorted from blood, sampled in a trial of the OX40 agonist ivuxolimab. This rearrangement joins TRBV7-9 to TRBJ1-5; D perhaps matches TRBD1 (5 bases). This sequence was found in an adult with an advanced solid tumor such as melanoma, head and neck, liver or kidney cancer. The CDR3 loop is CASTKSGGFQGSQPQHF. CDR3 in DNA: TGTGCCAGCACCAAATCCGGGGGTTTTCAAGGAAGTCAGCCCCAGCATTTT.